Listed here are 12 T cell receptor beta chains from one sample, sequenced in a study of T cell responses to AZD1222 COVID-19 vaccine. Assay used: immunoSEQ multiplex PCR; TCRdb lists only in-frame clones, some missing. The sample lists roughly 120,000 clones, 87% seen once, with about 3% in the top ten. The starting material was peripheral blood, obtained on day 0 of AZD1222 vaccination. Source of these receptors: an adult in good health.

This chain uses TRBV18 with TRBJ1-3, with 12 bases matching TRBD1. V trimming: 6 bases; J trimming: 1 base; junction bases outside the gene matches: 10. This CDR3 has 18 residues. From germline, CDR1 is KGHSH and CDR2 LQKENI. The CDR3 region has the DNA TGTGCCAGCTCGCCCACCGGGACAGGGGGCTCTTCTGGAAACACCATATATTTT. It yields the protein CASSPTGTGGSSGNTIYF.

This chain joins TRBV28 and TRBJ2-7; 7 nucleotides agree with TRBD1. Germline V gene sequence: CDR1 MDHEN, CDR2 SYDVKM. There are 14 residues in the CDR3. The V segment lost 5 bases and the J segment 5 bases; nucleotides outside the gene matches: 9. The DNA for the CDR3 is TGTGCCAGCAGTGTGACAGGGAAAGTTAACGAGCAGTACTTC. The encoded protein is CASSVTGKVNEQYF.

This chain links TRBV4-2 with TRBJ1-5; D possibly corresponds to TRBD1 (5 bases). The V and J ends lost 1 base and 6 bases respectively, with 13 bases between them. There are 15 residues in the CDR3. Germline CDR1 is LGHNA and CDR2 is YNFKEQ. CDR3 amino acids: CASSQGGITGQPQHF. The CDR3 DNA is TGTGCCAGCAGCCAAGGGGGGATTACGGGTCAGCCCCAGCATTTT.

There are many counts of this clone. The chain carries TRBV9 and TRBJ1-1, with unresolved D. The CDR3 loop spans 13 amino acids. Trimming left V 2 bases short and J 3 bases short, with 8 bases between. Germline V lookup: CDR1 SGDLS, CDR2 YYNGEE. The CDR3 loop is CASSVIKDTEAFF. DNA for the CDR3: TGTGCCAGCAGCGTCATAAAGGACACTGAAGCTTTCTTT.

The V call is TRBV3-1 (or the pseudogene TRBV3-2), the J call TRBJ1-3; TRBD1 might be the D (5 bases). V gave up 0 bases and J gave up 8 bases, with 8 bases separating them. This CDR3 has 13 amino acids. The germline gives CDR1 LGHDT, CDR2 YNNKEL (reference sequence). CDR3 bases: TGTGCCAGCAGCCAAGATTTACAGGACACCATATATTTT. Amino acids: CASSQDLQDTIYF.

The chain employs TRBV10-2 and TRBJ2-5; D may match TRBD1 or TRBD2 (6 bases each). This CDR3 is built from 13 residues. Trimming left V 3 bases short and J 6 bases short, with 11 bases between. CDR1 WSHSY and CDR2 SAAADI come from the germline V gene. The chain's CDR3 is CASSEWRGKTQYF. CDR3 in DNA: TGCGCCAGCAGTGAATGGAGGGGGAAGACCCAGTACTTC.

The chain employs TRBV6-1 and TRBJ2-1, with TRBD2 matching 10 bases. Germline V gene lookup returns CDR1 MNHNS and CDR2 SASEGT. J lost 2 bases, V lost 4 bases, and 5 bases had no gene match. This CDR3 spans 16 amino acids. The CDR3: CASSVLAGVPYNEQFF. The CDR3 nucleotides read TGTGCCAGCAGTGTTCTAGCGGGAGTTCCCTACAATGAGCAGTTCTTC.

Only one count was recorded for this clone. This sequence joins TRBV7-3 and TRBJ2-5; no firm D call. There are 16 residues in the CDR3. From germline, CDR1 is SGHTA and CDR2 FQGTGA. Trimming pared 0 bases from V and 4 bases from J, leaving 15 bases between. This CDR3 is CASSLTGSGPGETQYF. The DNA of the CDR3 is TGTGCCAGCAGCTTAACGGGCTCAGGACCTGGAGAGACCCAGTACTTC.

The gene calls are TRBV3-1 (or the pseudogene TRBV3-2) and TRBJ2-3; TRBD2 aligns across 14 bases. This CDR3 is 17 amino acids long. Germline CDR1 is LGHDT and CDR2 is YNNKEL (reference sequence). Trimming removed 5 bases from V and 5 bases from J; junction bases left unmatched: 9. The CDR3 DNA sequence: TGTGCCAGCAGCAACCGCGCCGGGACTAGCGGGAGAGATACGCAGTATTTT. Translating gives CASSNRAGTSGRDTQYF.

As to this clone: This CDR3 is also generated by other DNA sequences in the sample. The chain links TRBV3-1 (or the pseudogene TRBV3-2) to TRBJ2-4; D is perhaps TRBD1 or TRBD2 (5 bases each). Germline assignment: CDR1 LGHDT and CDR2 YNNKEL (reference sequence). The CDR3 is 17 residues long. V lost 0 bases and J 0 bases, leaving 12 bases between the germline ends. The CDR3: CASSQEPGPLAKNIQYF. The DNA for the CDR3 is TGTGCCAGCAGCCAAGAACCGGGACCCCTAGCCAAAAACATTCAGTACTTC.

The chain has TRBV10-3 and TRBJ1-1, with D tentatively TRBD1 (6 bases). The CDR3 loop spans 15 amino acids. Trimming removed 3 bases at V and 1 base at J, with 12 bases between. CDR1 is ENHRY and CDR2 is SYGVKD in the germline V gene. CDR3 region: CAISDPGHANTEAFF. The CDR3 DNA is TGTGCCATCAGTGACCCGGGACACGCGAACACTGAAGCTTTCTTT.

This chain links TRBV6-2 or TRBV6-3 with TRBJ1-3; D not certain. Germline V gene sequence: CDR1 MNHEY, CDR2 SVGEGT. This CDR3 region has 15 residues. The V end lost 5 bases, the J end lost 8 bases, and 19 bases lay between the germline ends. The CDR3 DNA follows: TGTGCCAGCAGTCCCGTAGGGCTCTCCGCGGACACCATATATTTT. It encodes CASSPVGLSADTIYF.